These T cell receptor beta chains were read from a single sample in a study of CXCR3-negative and CXCR3-positive naive CD8 T cells. TCRdb re-called the 5' RACE reads; every CDR3 protein appears as one record, without DNA. The listing records 120,000 or so distinct CDR3 sequences. The sequenced sample consisted of naive CXCR3+ CD8+ T cells from blood. Receptor source: a human donor in good health. Some clones in this sample may be carry-over from other donors' samples. The CDR3 runs from the conserved cysteine through the conserved F or W. Each record gives: J gene, V gene, CDR3 protein.

j_call: TRBJ1-1
v_call: TRBV6-2/TRBV6-3
cdr3_aa: CASSTPEGYTEAFF

j_call: TRBJ2-1
v_call: TRBV7-7
cdr3_aa: CASSFGQASYNEQFF

j_call: TRBJ2-5
v_call: TRBV7-9
cdr3_aa: CASSPSLSERETQYF

j_call: TRBJ1-5
v_call: TRBV12-5
cdr3_aa: CASGSGQINQPQHF

j_call: TRBJ1-1
v_call: TRBV7-4
cdr3_aa: CASSLDNGQGAFERHRGDTEAFF

j_call: TRBJ1-5
v_call: TRBV10-3
cdr3_aa: CAISVRGEGGNQPQHF

j_call: TRBJ2-7
v_call: TRBV6-2/TRBV6-3
cdr3_aa: CASSYSTNDRFSDEQYF

j_call: TRBJ2-7
v_call: TRBV28
cdr3_aa: CASSTVLPYEQYF

j_call: TRBJ2-7
v_call: TRBV2
cdr3_aa: CASRGASREQYF

j_call: TRBJ2-1
v_call: TRBV29-1
cdr3_aa: CSVELTAGSVDNEQFF

j_call: TRBJ2-7
v_call: TRBV3-1
cdr3_aa: CASSHTLGLAGGPSTYEQYF

j_call: TRBJ1-3
v_call: TRBV29-1
cdr3_aa: CSVENPASSGNTIYF

j_call: TRBJ2-7
v_call: TRBV25-1
cdr3_aa: CASTDTLEQYF

j_call: TRBJ1-2
v_call: TRBV30
cdr3_aa: CAWSEGASNYGYTF

j_call: TRBJ2-7
v_call: TRBV21-1
cdr3_aa: CASTTPGGFYEQYF

j_call: TRBJ2-1
v_call: TRBV6-2/TRBV6-3
cdr3_aa: CASSYSNGGYNEQFF

j_call: TRBJ2-2
v_call: TRBV27
cdr3_aa: CASSKLAEVYTGELFF

j_call: TRBJ2-1
v_call: TRBV19
cdr3_aa: CASSLIGLPVLNEQFF

j_call: TRBJ2-1
v_call: TRBV7-9
cdr3_aa: CATISSDLYNEQFF

j_call: TRBJ2-7
v_call: TRBV6-5
cdr3_aa: CASSYITGTYEQYF

j_call: TRBJ2-1
v_call: TRBV7-6
cdr3_aa: CASSSTGQLFF

j_call: TRBJ2-1
v_call: TRBV3-1
cdr3_aa: CASSQIPGHDEQFF